These T cell receptor beta chains were read from a single sample in a study of shared clonotypes between healthy human individuals. The protocol was immunoSEQ multiplex PCR, while the TCRdb copy is restricted to in-frame clones and leaves out a portion. The sample holds millions of clones, about 95% seen once. The source material was naive CD8+ T cells sorted from blood. These receptors came from a man younger than 35 in good health. CDR3s include the opening cysteine and the closing phenylalanine or tryptophan. The D gene is left open where the match is weak. Rows may omit the clone size; those that give it use once, few, many or a size class.

d_gene	v_gene	len	abundance	j_gene	CDR3aa	CDR3nt
.	TRBV18	14	once	TRBJ2-1	CASSLLTRDNEQFF	TGTGCCAGCTCACTACTTACTAGAGACAATGAGCAGTTCTTC
TRBD1	TRBV10-3	14	.	TRBJ2-7	CAIRGDRGLDEQYF	TGTGCCATCAGAGGGGACAGGGGGCTTGACGAGCAGTACTTC
TRBD1	TRBV5-1	18	.	TRBJ2-3	CASSPIWDRPFSTDTQYF	TGCGCCAGCAGCCCGATCTGGGACAGACCTTTTAGCACAGATACGCAGTATTTT
.	TRBV5-5	15	.	TRBJ2-7	CASSLGNLFTYEQYF	TGTGCCAGCAGCTTGGGAAATTTATTCACCTACGAGCAGTACTTC
.	TRBV10-3	18	.	TRBJ1-6	CAISQPRTGSGNNSPLHF	TGTGCCATCAGCCAGCCCCGTACAGGGTCGGGGAATAATTCACCCCTCCACTTT
.	TRBV27	15	.	TRBJ1-5	CASRLGGIGNQPQHF	TGTGCCAGCAGGCTAGGGGGAATCGGCAATCAGCCCCAGCATTTT
.	TRBV18	14	.	TRBJ2-6	CASSPPRGANVLTF	TGTGCCAGCTCACCGCCTAGAGGGGCCAACGTCCTGACTTTC
TRBD2	TRBV5-5	15	.	TRBJ2-7	CASSSGTSGGYEQYF	TGTGCCAGCAGCTCGGGGACTAGCGGGGGCTACGAGCAGTACTTC
.	TRBV28	13	.	TRBJ2-3	CASSLTSTDTQYF	TGTGCCAGCAGTCTAACTAGCACAGATACGCAGTATTTT
.	TRBV4-2	12	.	TRBJ2-3	CASSQGLDTQYF	TGTGCCAGCAGCCAAGGCCTAGATACGCAGTATTTT
TRBD1	TRBV9	16	once	TRBJ2-7	CASSLKEDRDSYEQYF	TGTGCCAGCAGCCTTAAGGAGGACAGGGACTCCTACGAGCAGTACTTC
.	TRBV28	15	.	TRBJ2-3	CASSWGATSTDTQYF	TGTGCCAGCAGTTGGGGAGCCACTAGCACAGATACGCAGTATTTT
.	TRBV4-1	14	.	TRBJ2-7	CASSQGDSSYEQYF	TGCGCCAGCAGCCAAGGTGATAGCTCCTACGAGCAGTACTTC
.	TRBV15	14	.	TRBJ2-7	CATSRERTYHEQYF	TGTGCCACCAGCAGGGAACGGACCTACCACGAGCAGTACTTC
TRBD2	TRBV6-5	15	.	TRBJ2-5	CASSYSGGVQETQYF	TGTGCCAGCAGTTACTCCGGGGGGGTCCAAGAGACCCAGTACTTC
.	TRBV4-3	16	.	TRBJ2-2	CASSQDKTGSIGELFF	TGCGCCAGCAGCCAAGATAAAACAGGGTCGATCGGGGAGCTGTTTTTT
TRBD1	TRBV7-9	15	.	TRBJ1-3	CASSLGQGERNTIYF	TGTGCCAGCAGCTTGGGACAGGGGGAAAGAAACACCATATATTTT
TRBD1	TRBV27	15	.	TRBJ2-1	CASSSWKTGTDEQFF	TGTGCCAGCAGTTCCTGGAAGACAGGGACGGATGAGCAGTTCTTC
.	TRBV27	9	.	TRBJ2-7	CAVGYEQYF	TGTGCCGTCGGGTACGAGCAGTACTTC
TRBD2	TRBV30	14	.	TRBJ2-3	CAWTILAGPDTQYF	TGTGCCTGGACCATACTAGCGGGGCCAGATACGCAGTATTTT
TRBD2	TRBV7-2	14	.	TRBJ2-7	CASSMGLATYEQYF	TGTGCCAGCAGCATGGGACTAGCAACCTACGAGCAGTACTTC
.	TRBV11-2	12	.	TRBJ2-1	CASSPGSAEQFF	TGTGCCAGCAGCCCTGGATCAGCTGAGCAGTTCTTC
.	TRBV5-6	13	once	TRBJ2-1	CASSLAALNEQFF	TGTGCCAGCAGCTTGGCCGCACTAAATGAGCAGTTCTTC
.	TRBV6-1	14	.	TRBJ1-5	CASSESWGIQPQHF	TGTGCCAGCAGTGAATCTTGGGGGATACAGCCCCAGCATTTT
.	TRBV7-9	15	.	TRBJ2-7	CASSPMSGSAGEQYF	TGTGCCAGCAGCCCCATGAGCGGGTCCGCGGGGGAGCAGTACTTC
.	TRBV5-1	14	.	TRBJ2-5	CASSLFPEEETQYF	TGCGCCAGCAGCTTATTTCCAGAGGAGGAGACCCAGTACTTC
TRBD2	TRBV27	17	.	TRBJ2-1	CASKIAASGSSYNEQFF	TGTGCCAGCAAAATAGCGGCTAGCGGGAGCTCCTACAATGAGCAGTTCTTC
TRBD2	TRBV10-1	15	.	TRBJ2-1	CANPSRSGSLNEQFF	TGCGCCAACCCCTCTCGTAGCGGGAGTTTAAATGAGCAGTTCTTC
.	TRBV19	13	.	TRBJ1-1	CASSIVPGREAFF	TGTGCCAGTAGTATAGTCCCCGGGCGGGAAGCTTTCTTT
TRBD2	TRBV18	17	.	TRBJ2-1	CASSPRNSGGSYNEQFF	TGTGCCAGCTCACCAAGGAATAGCGGGGGGTCCTACAATGAGCAGTTCTTC
TRBD1	TRBV7-9	13	.	TRBJ1-2	CASSPQGADGYTF	TGTGCCAGCAGCCCACAGGGGGCAGATGGCTACACCTTC
TRBD1	TRBV27	14	.	TRBJ1-1	CASSRDRDGTEAFF	TGTGCCAGCAGCCGGGACAGGGATGGCACTGAAGCTTTCTTT
TRBD2	TRBV30	15	.	TRBJ2-3	CAWDRLAGAYDTQYF	TGTGCCTGGGACCGACTAGCGGGAGCTTATGATACGCAGTATTTT
TRBD1	TRBV30	14	.	TRBJ1-5	CAWTPGQGHQPQHF	TGTGCCTGGACCCCGGGACAGGGTCATCAGCCCCAGCATTTT
.	TRBV29-1	14	.	TRBJ1-6	CSVEIAGDNSPLHF	TGCAGCGTTGAGATCGCAGGGGATAATTCACCCCTCCACTTT
TRBD2	TRBV27	16	.	TRBJ2-7	CASSPAAGEVLNEQYF	TGTGCCAGCAGTCCCGCAGCGGGAGAGGTGTTAAACGAGCAGTACTTC
TRBD2	TRBV2	18	once	TRBJ2-1	CASSVLGTSGGLVDEQFF	TGTGCCAGCAGCGTCCTCGGGACTAGCGGGGGCCTGGTGGATGAGCAGTTCTTC
.	TRBV7-8	15	.	TRBJ2-3	CASFQWGVGTDTQYF	TGTGCCAGCTTTCAGTGGGGAGTGGGCACAGATACGCAGTATTTT
.	TRBV7-8	14	few	TRBJ1-5	CASSLGYSNQPQHF	TGTGCCAGCAGCCTCGGGTATAGCAATCAGCCCCAGCATTTT
.	TRBV4-1	15	.	TRBJ2-1	CASSHQFPPYNEQFF	TGCGCCAGCAGCCACCAGTTTCCCCCCTACAATGAGCAGTTCTTC
.	TRBV2	13	.	TRBJ2-7	CASSEPAPYEQYF	TGTGCCAGCAGTGAACCGGCCCCCTACGAGCAGTACTTC
.	TRBV30	12	.	TRBJ1-1	CAWEGGGPEAFF	TGTGCCTGGGAAGGGGGGGGTCCTGAAGCTTTCTTT
.	TRBV7-9	15	.	TRBJ1-2	CASSLTGGVTGGYTF	TGTGCCAGCAGCTTAACAGGAGGGGTTACTGGTGGCTACACCTTC
TRBD1	TRBV2	14	.	TRBJ2-2	CASRAGTDTGELFF	TGTGCCAGCAGGGCCGGGACAGACACCGGGGAGCTGTTTTTT
.	TRBV6-5	14	.	TRBJ1-1	CASSYSEGWTEAFF	TGTGCCAGCAGTTACTCGGAGGGTTGGACTGAAGCTTTCTTT
.	TRBV29-1	14	.	TRBJ2-7	CSVLGLAASYEQYF	TGCAGCGTTCTTGGCTTAGCGGCATCCTACGAGCAGTACTTC
.	TRBV28	13	.	TRBJ1-2	CASSLVGNYGYTF	TGTGCCAGCAGTTTAGTGGGGAACTATGGCTACACCTTC
.	TRBV30	13	.	TRBJ2-7	CAWSIDRFSEQYF	TGTGCCTGGAGTATCGACAGGTTCTCCGAGCAGTACTTC
.	TRBV4-3	16	.	TRBJ2-1	CASSQDPLVSYNEQFF	TGCGCCAGCAGCCAAGACCCCCTAGTCTCCTACAATGAGCAGTTCTTC
TRBD2	TRBV2	15	.	TRBJ2-5	CASSPLAGVVKTQYF	TGTGCCAGCAGCCCTCTAGCGGGAGTTGTAAAGACCCAGTACTTC